This T cell receptor (beta chain) is drawn from a study of blood T cells in healthy people across ages. Regarding the study as a whole: While age rose, TCR beta diversity per million T cells dropped in a roughly linear way.

This clonotype has a single count. Antigen: not known. Next came a second PCR, run for roughly 6 to 11 cycles, which used a sample-barcoded 5' primer along with a J-beta primer mix. TCRdb re-analysed the 5' RACE reads in MiXCR, keeping a single row per CDR3 protein. The sample contains hundreds of thousands of distinct CDR3 sequences, more than 40% of which appear only once. Each donor supplied approximately 10 milliliters of peripheral blood. This CDR3 contains 16 residues. The TCR sequence derives from a man aged 60-69 years in good health. V usage is TRBV21-1 and J usage is TRBJ2-5; the table's TRBD2 call for D was not verified on the DNA. TRBV21-1 corresponds to a pseudogene. Sequencing input: blood. The CDR3, as DNA: TGTGCCAGCAGCAAAGGTCAGCAGGCTAGGCAAGAGACCCAGTACTTC. Translating gives CASSKGQQARQETQYF.